A single sample is the source of the 29 T cell receptor beta chains below, sequenced in a study of T-cell reconstitution after alpha-beta-depleted transplantation in children. Preparation of the TCRbeta library involved a method that used unique molecular identifiers. TCRdb re-derived calls from the PCR reads in MiXCR, one entry per CDR3 protein. The sample has about 540,000 distinct CDR3 sequences; around 17% are singletons. The starting material was PBMCs from the stem cell graft donor, obtained from the stem cell graft. Every receptor here comes from a human donor who donated a stem cell graft to a child with acute lymphoblastic leukemia.

J is TRBJ2-1 and V is TRBV4-1; 8 bases are shared with TRBD2. Germline CDR1 MGHRA, CDR2 YSYEKL. The CDR3 runs to 19 residues. Trimming cost V 4 bases and J 0 bases; bases outside gene matches: 14. CDR3 nucleotide sequence: TGCGCCAGCAGCCCGTTTTTACTAGCGGTGTCTAGCTCCTACAATGAGCAGTTCTTC. Translating gives CASSPFLLAVSSSYNEQFF.

The CDR3 nucleotides are TGTGCCAGCAGCCCAGGGGGCGCAGGAAACTATGGCTACACCTTC. Translating gives CASSPGGAGNYGYTF. V and J are TRBV7-2 and TRBJ1-2, with 8 bases matching TRBD1. V gave up 5 bases and J gave up 2 bases; unmatched junction bases: 7. The germline CDR1 and CDR2 sequences are SGHTA and FQGNSA. This CDR3 has 15 amino acids.

This clonotype was recorded at least ten times. The rearrangement joins TRBV4-1 to TRBJ2-5; no clear D gene. The ends were cut back, 0 bases at V and 0 bases at J, with 8 bases in the middle. The CDR3 has 15 amino acids. Germline loops: CDR1 MGHRA, CDR2 YSYEKL. CDR3 nucleotide sequence: TGCGCCAGCAGCCAAGAAGACACGCACCAAGAGACCCAGTACTTC. It specifies CASSQEDTHQETQYF.

The chain carries TRBV20-1 and TRBJ1-1; no clear D. Trimming removed 6 bases from V and 0 bases from J, with 11 bases in between. The CDR3 covers 13 residues. The germline V gene encodes CDR1 DFQATT and CDR2 SNEGSKA (reference sequence). The CDR3 nucleotides read TGCAGTGCCATCTGGGAAGTGAACACTGAAGCTTTCTTT. This codes for CSAIWEVNTEAFF.

This clonotype was observed a few times. This chain joins TRBV25-1 and TRBJ2-1; D not resolved. This CDR3 spans 13 amino acids. Germline V gene data show CDR1 as MGHDK and CDR2 as SYGVNS. V was pared by 8 bases and J by 0 bases, with 8 bases between. CDR3 region: CASLRSSYNEQFF. CDR3 nucleotides: TGTGCCAGCCTCCGGAGCTCCTACAATGAGCAGTTCTTC.

The chain joins TRBV4-1 to TRBJ2-1, with D perhaps TRBD1 or TRBD2 (5 bases each). The CDR3 length is 13 residues. The V gene's germline CDR1 is MGHRA and CDR2 YSYEKL. V was clipped by 6 bases and J by 9 bases, with 15 bases between them. This CDR3 is CASSLGLRGEQFF. CDR3 sequence (DNA): TGCGCCAGCAGTTTGGGTCTGAGGGGTGAGCAGTTCTTC.

This sequence joins TRBV7-6 and TRBJ2-7; 7 bases are shared with TRBD2. The CDR3 length is 13 residues. Per the germline V gene, CDR1 is SGHVS and CDR2 is FNYEAQ. Trimming at V came to 5 bases and at J to 4 bases, leaving 5 bases not matched to a gene. The CDR3 DNA is TGTGCCAGCAGCCCGGGACTACGGTACGAGCAGTACTTC. Its protein is CASSPGLRYEQYF.

The sample holds many counts of this clonotype. V and J are TRBV4-1 and TRBJ2-7, with D unclear. The V end lost 1 base, the J end lost 7 bases, and 2 bases lay between the germline ends. The germline V gene has CDR1 MGHRA and CDR2 YSYEKL. The CDR3 is made up of 10 amino acids. The CDR3 is CASSQGEQYF. The CDR3 bases are TGCGCCAGCAGCCAAGGGGAGCAGTACTTC.

This chain connects TRBV13 to TRBJ2-1, with TRBD2 identical over 13 bases. CDR3 length: 17 amino acids. V lost 4 bases to trimming and J lost 6 bases; unmatched junction nucleotides: 9. Germline CDR1 reads PRHDT; CDR2 reads FYEKMQ (reference sequence). In nucleotides, the CDR3 is TGTGCCAGCAGCTCTCCCACCACTAGCGGGAGGGGCAATGAGCAGTTCTTC. Protein product: CASSSPTTSGRGNEQFF.

There are many counts of this clonotype. The chain employs TRBV7-9 and TRBJ2-7; D gene ambiguous. CDR3 length equals 13 residues. CDR1 and CDR2 from the germline V gene are SEHNR and FQNEAQ (reference sequence). The V gene lost 3 bases and the J gene lost 0 bases, with 6 bases spanning the gap. The CDR3: CASSFPDSYEQYF. CDR3 DNA sequence: TGTGCCAGCAGCTTTCCAGACTCCTACGAGCAGTACTTC.

This rearrangement joins TRBV18 to TRBJ2-2, with D maybe TRBD2 (5 bases). The CDR3 is 16 amino acids. V shed 6 bases and J shed 7 bases, with 21 bases lying between them. In germline, CDR1 is KGHSH, CDR2 LQKENI. The CDR3 DNA reads as TGTGCCAGCTCTTGGAGCCGGGAAGGAGTTTTCGGGGAGCTGTTTTTT. It codes for CASSWSREGVFGELFF.

The genes are TRBV15 and TRBJ2-1, with 8 nucleotides matching TRBD2. Germline-derived CDR1 and CDR2 are LNHNV and YYDKDF (reference sequence). The CDR3 length is 15 residues. Trimming at V came to 1 base and at J to 7 bases, leaving 6 bases not matched to a gene. The CDR3 protein is CATSRGGTRENEQFF. CDR3 DNA: TGTGCCACCAGCAGAGGCGGGACTAGGGAGAATGAGCAGTTCTTC.

This clonotype was detected only a few times. J is TRBJ2-2 and V is TRBV18; the D gene is possibly TRBD1 (6 bases). V lost 2 bases to trimming and J lost 1 base, with 11 bases between them. The V gene's germline CDR1 is KGHSH and CDR2 LQKENI. This CDR3 spans 16 amino acids. The CDR3 DNA reads as TGTGCCAGCTCACCAGGCAGGGGTCTGAACACCGGGGAGCTGTTTTTT. Translated, it gives CASSPGRGLNTGELFF.

This sequence joins TRBV19 and TRBJ2-7; 7 bases fit TRBD1. This CDR3 is 13 amino acids long. V was pared by 6 bases and J by 5 bases, with 7 bases of the junction left unmatched. Germline lookup yields CDR1 LNHDA and CDR2 SQIVND (reference sequence). The CDR3, as DNA: TGTGCCAGTAGGAAACAGGGGTCCCACGAGCAGTACTTC. Translating it yields CASRKQGSHEQYF.

This clonotype was counted only a few times. The chain recombines TRBV5-1 with TRBJ2-2, with 10 bases that match TRBD2. The germline CDR1 and CDR2 sequences are SGHRS and YFSETQ. V was pared by 2 bases and J by 3 bases, with 4 bases of the junction left unmatched. CDR3 length equals 16 residues. This chain's CDR3 is CASSFSLAGDTGELFF. CDR3 DNA sequence: TGCGCCAGCAGCTTCTCGCTAGCGGGGGACACCGGGGAGCTGTTTTTT. The whole variable domain, filled in from reference TRBV5-1 and TRBJ2-2, reads KAGVTQTPRYLIKTRGQQVTLSCSPISGHRSVSWYQQTPGQGLQFLFEYFSETQRNKGNFPGRFSGRQFSNSRSEMNVSTLELGDSALYLCASSFSLAGDTGELFFGEGSRLTVL.

CDR3 region: CSTRDIRGGTQYF. The CDR3 DNA sequence: TGCAGTACCAGGGACATCCGAGGGGGGACCCAGTACTTC. The V call is TRBV20-1, the J call TRBJ2-5; TRBD1 is a possible D gene (6 bases). The germline gives CDR1 DFQATT, CDR2 SNEGSKA (reference sequence). This CDR3 contains 13 residues. V lost 8 bases to trimming and J lost 7 bases, with 20 bases between them.

This clonotype has just a few counts. The chain joins TRBV5-6 to TRBJ2-2; a possible D gene is TRBD1 (6 bases). There are 17 residues in the CDR3. Germline V gives CDR1 SGHDT, CDR2 YYEEEE. V lost 3 bases and J 13 bases, leaving 28 bases between the germline ends. CDR3 DNA: TGTGCCAGCAGCTCTTATAGGGACACCTCCTTGATCGGGACGCTGTTTTTT. Protein sequence: CASSSYRDTSLIGTLFF.

CDR3: CASSLAWDSTDTQYF. DNA of the CDR3: TGTGCCAGCAGTTTAGCGTGGGACAGCACAGATACGCAGTATTTT. V gene TRBV12-3 or TRBV12-4 combines with J gene TRBJ2-3; D might be TRBD1 or TRBD2, each matching 5 bases. The CDR3 is made up of 15 amino acids. Trimming pared 0 bases from V and 0 bases from J, leaving 7 bases between.

V gene TRBV20-1 combines with J gene TRBJ2-7, with TRBD1 identical over 7 bases. Germline values: CDR1 DFQATT, CDR2 SNEGSKA (reference sequence). This CDR3 has 16 amino acids. V trimming: 0 bases; J trimming: 4 bases; junction bases outside the gene matches: 12. CDR3 DNA: TGCAGTGCTAGAGATGCACGGACAGGAGACCTTTACGAGCAGTACTTC. Translation: CSARDARTGDLYEQYF.

The table lists this clonotype with a few counts. The chain couples TRBV30 to TRBJ1-6; D remains unclear. V was cut by 0 bases and J by 0 bases, with 12 bases left in between. The CDR3 contains 17 residues. Germline CDR1 and CDR2: GTSNPN and SVGIG (reference sequence). CDR3 loop: CAWSVGGRSSYNSPLHF. CDR3 DNA: TGTGCCTGGAGTGTTGGTGGCAGAAGCTCCTATAATTCACCCCTCCACTTT.

The chain links TRBV6-2 or TRBV6-3 to TRBJ1-5, with 12 positions matching TRBD1. CDR3 size: 15 residues. CDR1 and CDR2 (germline): MNHEY, SVGEGT. J gave up 7 bases and V 7 bases, and 8 bases lay outside the gene matches. CDR3: CASTPGTGGRQPQHF. In DNA form, the CDR3 reads TGTGCCAGCACTCCCGGGACAGGGGGCCGGCAGCCCCAGCATTTT.

The chain joins TRBV12-3 or TRBV12-4 to TRBJ1-3; the D is unclear. The CDR3 is 14 amino acids. Trimming took off 7 bases at V and 1 base at J, with 11 bases between the two ends. CDR3 sequence: CASIFGVSGNTIYF. In nucleotides, the CDR3 is TGTGCCAGCATATTTGGGGTATCTGGAAACACCATATATTTT.

This clonotype was seen a few times. J is TRBJ1-1 and V is TRBV12-3 or TRBV12-4; D uncertain. The CDR3 spans 14 residues. Trimming shortened V by 3 bases and J by 1 base, and 9 bases separated the two germline ends. The CDR3 reads CASSFRAGNTEAFF. In DNA, the CDR3 is TGTGCCAGCAGTTTTCGGGCAGGGAACACTGAAGCTTTCTTT.

The chain carries TRBV28 and TRBJ2-1, with D perhaps matching TRBD1 (6 bases). Germline V gives CDR1 MDHEN, CDR2 SYDVKM. CDR3 length: 13 amino acids. Between the trimmed V and J ends, which lost 3 bases and 5 bases, there was a span of 8 bases. The CDR3 DNA reads TGTGCCAGCAGTTTGGGGGCCCACAATGAGCAGTTCTTC. Its translation is CASSLGAHNEQFF.

DNA of the CDR3: TGTGCCAGCGCCGACGGGGGTGAAGCTTTCTTT. Translation gives CASADGGEAFF. The V gene is TRBV12-3 or TRBV12-4, the J gene TRBJ1-1; perhaps TRBD1 as D (5 bases). The V end lost 8 bases, the J end lost 7 bases, and 11 bases lay between the germline ends. The CDR3 contains 11 residues.

V and J are TRBV18 and TRBJ2-3; D ambiguous. V lost 3 bases and J 14 bases, leaving 18 bases between the germline ends. This CDR3 contains 13 residues. Germline CDR1 KGHSH, CDR2 LQKENI. The CDR3 coding sequence is TGTGCCAGCTCACCGGGCCAAGAGAATCAAGGGTATTTT. It is translated as CASSPGQENQGYF.

The rearrangement links TRBV20-1 to TRBJ2-1; D is perhaps TRBD2 (7 bases). Germline V gives CDR1 DFQATT, CDR2 SNEGSKA (reference sequence). Trimming left V 6 bases short and J 7 bases short, with 19 bases between. This CDR3 is built from 14 residues. DNA for the CDR3: TGCAGTGCCCCGCCGGGGGAGGGGGGGAATGAGCAGTTCTTC. Amino acid sequence: CSAPPGEGGNEQFF.

V usage is TRBV15 and J usage is TRBJ1-2; D may be TRBD1 (5 bases). The CDR3 runs to 16 residues. CDR1 and CDR2 from the germline V gene are LNHNV and YYDKDF (reference sequence). Trimming stripped 0 bases from V and 2 bases from J, with 13 bases between. CDR3: CATSREGQGSNYGYTF. CDR3 nucleotide sequence: TGTGCCACCAGCAGAGAGGGGCAGGGCTCCAACTATGGCTACACCTTC.

There are a few counts of this clonotype. The chain combines TRBV4-2 with TRBJ2-7; TRBD1 might be the D (5 bases). Between the trimmed V and J ends, which lost 3 bases and 2 bases, there was a span of 14 bases. Germline V lookup: CDR1 LGHNA, CDR2 YNFKEQ. The CDR3 spans 15 residues. CDR3 protein: CASSQSSQGTYEQYF. As DNA, the CDR3 is TGTGCCAGCAGCCAGTCCAGCCAGGGAACCTACGAGCAGTACTTC.